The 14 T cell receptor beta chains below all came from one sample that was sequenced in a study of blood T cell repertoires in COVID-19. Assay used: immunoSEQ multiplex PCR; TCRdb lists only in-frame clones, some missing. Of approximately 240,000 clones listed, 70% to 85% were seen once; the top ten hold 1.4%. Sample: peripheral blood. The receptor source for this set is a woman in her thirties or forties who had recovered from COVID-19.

CDR3 region: CSASGRRGSPLHF. The CDR3 DNA is TGCAGTGCTAGTGGGCGTAGAGGGTCACCCCTCCACTTT. The rearrangement uses TRBV20-1 and TRBJ1-6; D is uncertain. The CDR3 loop spans 13 amino acids. The germline V gene has CDR1 DFQATT and CDR2 SNEGSKA (reference sequence). Trimming cost V 3 bases and J 10 bases, with 13 bases left between them.

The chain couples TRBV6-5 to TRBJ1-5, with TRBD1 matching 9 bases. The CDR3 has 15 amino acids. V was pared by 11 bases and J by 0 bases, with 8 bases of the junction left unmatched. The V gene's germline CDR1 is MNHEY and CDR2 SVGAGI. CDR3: CAVRTGAYSNQPQHF. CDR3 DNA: TGTGCCGTCAGGACAGGGGCGTATAGCAATCAGCCCCAGCATTTT.

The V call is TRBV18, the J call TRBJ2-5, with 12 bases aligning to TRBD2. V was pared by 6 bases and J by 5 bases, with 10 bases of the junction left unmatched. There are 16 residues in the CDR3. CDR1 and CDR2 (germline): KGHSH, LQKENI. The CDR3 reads CASSPPGLAGSETQYF. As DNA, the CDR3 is TGTGCCAGCTCCCCCCCCGGACTAGCGGGGTCGGAGACCCAGTACTTC. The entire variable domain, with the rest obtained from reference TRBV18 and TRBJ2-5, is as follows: NAGVMQNPRHLVRRRGQEARLRCSPMKGHSHVYWYRQLPEEGLKFMVYLQKENIIDESGMPKERFSAEFPKEGPSILRIQQVVRGDSAAYFCASSPPGLAGSETQYFGPGTRLLVL.

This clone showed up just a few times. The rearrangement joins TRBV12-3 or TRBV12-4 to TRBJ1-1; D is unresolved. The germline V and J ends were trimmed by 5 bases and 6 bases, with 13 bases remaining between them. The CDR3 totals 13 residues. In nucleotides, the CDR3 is TGTGCCAGCAGTACCCATATACGGTCTGAAGCTTTCTTT. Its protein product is CASSTHIRSEAFF.

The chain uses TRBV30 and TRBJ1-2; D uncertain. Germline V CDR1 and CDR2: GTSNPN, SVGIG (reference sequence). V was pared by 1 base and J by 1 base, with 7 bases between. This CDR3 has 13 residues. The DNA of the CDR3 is TGTGCCTGGAGTGACGGAGATAACTATGGCTACACCTTC. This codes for CAWSDGDNYGYTF.

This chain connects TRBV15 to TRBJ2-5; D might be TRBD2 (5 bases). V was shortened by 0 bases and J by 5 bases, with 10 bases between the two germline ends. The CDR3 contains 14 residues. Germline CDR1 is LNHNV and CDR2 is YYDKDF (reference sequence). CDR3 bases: TGTGCCACCAGCAGAGATCGGGGTGCGGAGACCCAGTACTTC. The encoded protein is CATSRDRGAETQYF.

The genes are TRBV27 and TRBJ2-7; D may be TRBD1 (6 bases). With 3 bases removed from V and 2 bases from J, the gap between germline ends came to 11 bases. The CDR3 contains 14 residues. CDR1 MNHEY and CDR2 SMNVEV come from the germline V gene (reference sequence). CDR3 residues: CASSFDRRTYEQYF. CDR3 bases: TGTGCCAGCAGTTTTGACAGGCGAACCTACGAGCAGTACTTC.

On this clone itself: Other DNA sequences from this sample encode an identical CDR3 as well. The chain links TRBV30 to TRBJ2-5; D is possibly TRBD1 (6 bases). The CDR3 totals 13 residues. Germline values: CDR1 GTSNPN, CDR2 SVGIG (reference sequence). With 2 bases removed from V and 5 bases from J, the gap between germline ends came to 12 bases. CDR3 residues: CAWSSGAGETQYF. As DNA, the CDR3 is TGTGCCTGGAGTTCAGGGGCCGGGGAGACCCAGTACTTC.

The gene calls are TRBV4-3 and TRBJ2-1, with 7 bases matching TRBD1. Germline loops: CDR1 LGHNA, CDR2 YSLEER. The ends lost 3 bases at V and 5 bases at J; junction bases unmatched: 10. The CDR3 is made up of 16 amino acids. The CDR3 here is CASSQGRGQINNEQFF. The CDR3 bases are TGCGCCAGCAGCCAGGGACGGGGACAGATAAACAATGAGCAGTTCTTC.

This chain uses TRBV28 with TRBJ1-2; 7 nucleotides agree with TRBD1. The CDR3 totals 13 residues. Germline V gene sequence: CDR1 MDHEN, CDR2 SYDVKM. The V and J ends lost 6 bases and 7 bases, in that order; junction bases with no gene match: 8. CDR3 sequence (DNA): TGTGCCAGCAGCCCACATGACAGGGTTGGCTACACCTTC. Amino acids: CASSPHDRVGYTF.

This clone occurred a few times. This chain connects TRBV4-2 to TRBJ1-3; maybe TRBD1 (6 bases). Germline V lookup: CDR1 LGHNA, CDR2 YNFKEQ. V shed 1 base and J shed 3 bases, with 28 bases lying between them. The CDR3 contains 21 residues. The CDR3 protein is CASSQVSLGGTVKSGGNTIYF. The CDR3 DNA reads TGTGCCAGCAGCCAAGTTTCTTTAGGGGGAACCGTCAAATCCGGTGGAAACACCATATATTTT.

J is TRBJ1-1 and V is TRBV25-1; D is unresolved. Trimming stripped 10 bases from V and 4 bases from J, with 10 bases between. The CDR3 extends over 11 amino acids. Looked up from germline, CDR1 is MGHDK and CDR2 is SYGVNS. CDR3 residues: CATQAGTEAFF. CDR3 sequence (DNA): TGTGCCACCCAGGCGGGCACTGAAGCTTTCTTT. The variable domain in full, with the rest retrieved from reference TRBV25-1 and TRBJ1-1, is EADIYQTPRYLVIGTGKKITLECSQTMGHDKMYWYQQDPGMELHLIHYSYGVNSTEKGDLSSESTVSRIRTEHFPLTLESARPSHTSQYLCATQAGTEAFFGQGTRLTVV.

The CDR3 loop is CASSFRQSGGNTIYF. DNA for the CDR3: TGTGCCAGCAGCTTCCGACAGTCAGGAGGAAACACCATATATTTT. The chain couples TRBV5-5 to TRBJ1-3, with D possibly TRBD1 on 5 matching bases. CDR1 is SGHKS, CDR2 YYEKEE, per germline (reference sequence). V lost 2 bases and J lost 4, with 13 bases in between. The CDR3 contains 15 residues.

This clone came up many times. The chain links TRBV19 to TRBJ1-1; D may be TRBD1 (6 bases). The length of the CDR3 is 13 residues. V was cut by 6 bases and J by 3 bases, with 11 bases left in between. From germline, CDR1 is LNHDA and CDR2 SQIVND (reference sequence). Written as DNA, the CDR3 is TGTGCCAGTAGGGCAGGGGATTACACTGAAGCTTTCTTT. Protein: CASRAGDYTEAFF.